These 30 T cell receptor beta chains share one sample of origin, sequenced in a study of long-term antiretroviral therapy in people with HIV. This was the immunoSEQ v3.0 assay at survey level. Method: immunoSEQ multiplex PCR; TCRdb's copy keeps in-frame clones and lacks some. The profile shows 10,000 to 15,000 clones, 88% of them singletons. The specimen was unsorted PBMCs, collected 2.1 years after starting antiretroviral therapy. These receptors all come from a middle-aged woman with HIV.

The chain combines TRBV30 with TRBJ1-6, with 7 bases that match TRBD1. V dropped 5 bases and J dropped 0; count of bases not matched to a gene: 4. The germline CDR1 and CDR2 sequences are GTSNPN and SVGIG (reference sequence). This CDR3 has 15 residues. The CDR3 region is CAWQTGSSYNSPLHF. The CDR3 nucleotides are TGTGCCTGGCAGACAGGGAGCTCCTATAATTCACCCCTCCACTTT.

The rearrangement joins TRBV28 to TRBJ2-5, with D uncertain. The V end was cut by 6 bases, the J end by 3 bases, with 17 bases between. Per the germline V gene, CDR1 is MDHEN and CDR2 is SYDVKM. The CDR3 spans 15 residues. This chain's CDR3 is CASRVGAAGEETQYF. For the CDR3, the DNA is TGTGCCAGCAGAGTCGGAGCCGCAGGAGAAGAGACCCAGTACTTC.

V is TRBV27 and J is TRBJ1-1, with D possibly TRBD1 on 5 matching bases. The CDR3 runs to 16 residues. V was pared by 3 bases and J by 5 bases, with 19 bases between. Looked up from germline, CDR1 is MNHEY and CDR2 is SMNVEV (reference sequence). The CDR3, as DNA: TGTGCCAGCAGTTTCGATCTACGGGGGGTTGTGACTGAAGCTTTCTTT. Translating it yields CASSFDLRGVVTEAFF.

The chain links TRBV7-9 to TRBJ1-2, with a possible D match to TRBD1 (5 bases). The CDR3 is 14 amino acids. Germline V lookup: CDR1 SEHNR, CDR2 FQNEAQ (reference sequence). V was cut by 3 bases and J by 4 bases, with 12 bases left in between. Here the CDR3 reads CASSLREGVYGYTF. The CDR3 DNA reads TGTGCCAGCAGCTTGCGAGAAGGGGTCTATGGCTACACCTTC.

This rearrangement joins TRBV5-8 to TRBJ1-2; D call uncertain. Germline V gene data show CDR1 as SGHTS and CDR2 as YDEGEE. The CDR3 is made up of 13 amino acids. V dropped 0 bases and J dropped 5 bases, with 8 bases sitting between them. DNA for the CDR3: TGTGCCAGCAGCTTGGCGAATTTATATGGCTACACCTTC. Translation gives CASSLANLYGYTF.

The CDR3 bases are TGTGCCAGTAGTATAGTTCCTACAGGGAACACCGGGGAGCTGTTTTTT. Translating gives CASSIVPTGNTGELFF. The gene calls are TRBV19 and TRBJ2-2; D might be TRBD1 (5 bases). Trimming took 1 base from V and 1 from J, leaving 10 bases between them. Germline V lookup: CDR1 LNHDA, CDR2 SQIVND (reference sequence). The CDR3 runs 16 residues.

The rearrangement uses TRBV7-2 and TRBJ2-3; TRBD2 aligns across 8 bases. Germline V CDR1 and CDR2: SGHTA, FQGNSA. V trimming: 5 bases; J trimming: 9 bases; junction bases outside the gene matches: 16. The CDR3 runs 16 residues. In DNA form, the CDR3 reads TGTGCCAGCAGCCCCCAAGCGGGGGACAACCTCAGGACGCAGTATTTT. Its translation: CASSPQAGDNLRTQYF.

J is TRBJ1-1 and V is TRBV6-5, with 8 bases fitting TRBD1. The CDR3 sequence is 14 residues long. The trim removed 0 bases at V and 8 bases at J, leaving 5 bases unmatched. In germline, CDR1 is MNHEY, CDR2 SVGAGI. DNA for the CDR3: TGTGCCAGCAGTTACTCGATGGGGGACAGGGAAGCTTTCTTT. Translated, it gives CASSYSMGDREAFF.

The sample holds a few counts of this clone. The gene calls are TRBV6-5 and TRBJ1-5, with TRBD1 identical over 7 bases. Germline assignment: CDR1 MNHEY and CDR2 SVGAGI. V dropped 8 bases and J dropped 7; count of bases not matched to a gene: 8. The CDR3 extends over 13 amino acids. The CDR3 spells CASGKQGIQPQHF. CDR3 coding DNA: TGTGCCAGCGGGAAACAGGGGATCCAGCCCCAGCATTTT.

The gene calls are TRBV2 and TRBJ1-1; a weak D match, TRBD1 (6 bases). V lost 7 bases and J 2 bases, leaving 17 bases between the germline ends. The germline CDR1 and CDR2 sequences are SNHLY and FYNNEI. The CDR3 has 15 residues. The CDR3 loop reads CASTQGRTRNTEAFF. CDR3 coding DNA: TGTGCCAGCACCCAGGGGCGAACCCGAAACACTGAAGCTTTCTTT.

The chain's CDR3 is CASSQTGADTQYF. The CDR3 bases are TGTGCCAGCAGTCAGACAGGGGCAGATACGCAGTATTTT. The chain carries TRBV27 and TRBJ2-3; 8 positions match TRBD1. Germline trimming cut 5 bases from V and 4 bases from J; bases unmatched to any gene: 2. This CDR3 has 13 residues. Looked up from germline, CDR1 is MNHEY and CDR2 is SMNVEV (reference sequence).

This clone has a single count. In nucleotides, the CDR3 is TGTGCCACCCAGGTCGAACACCCTAATTCACCCCTCCACTTT. Amino acids: CATQVEHPNSPLHF. V usage is TRBV6-6 and J usage is TRBJ1-6, with D uncertain. V lost 10 bases and J 6 bases, leaving 16 bases between the germline ends. Germline V gene lookup returns CDR1 MNHNY and CDR2 SVGAGI (reference sequence). This CDR3 is built from 14 residues.

The J gene is TRBJ2-3, the V gene TRBV7-9; D may be TRBD2 (6 bases). The germline V gene has CDR1 SEHNR and CDR2 FQNEAQ (reference sequence). The CDR3 consists of 19 residues. The germline V and J ends were trimmed by 4 bases and 4 bases, with 27 bases remaining between them. The CDR3 coding sequence is TGTGCCAGCAGCTCGAGGGGACCCCAACGGACTATCTGGCCAGATACGCAGTATTTT. This codes for CASSSRGPQRTIWPDTQYF.

The V and J genes are TRBV7-9 and TRBJ2-1, with D unclear. The ends were cut back, 4 bases at V and 5 bases at J, with 15 bases in the middle. The germline V gene encodes CDR1 SEHNR and CDR2 FQNEAQ (reference sequence). The CDR3 extends over 15 amino acids. In DNA form, the CDR3 reads TGTGCCAGCAGCTCCTCGGAGATTGCGCACAATGAGCAGTTCTTC. It encodes CASSSSEIAHNEQFF.

The J gene is TRBJ1-1, the V gene TRBV5-1; TRBD1 is a possible D gene (6 bases). Trimming took 3 bases from V and 5 from J, leaving 14 bases between them. Germline-derived CDR1 and CDR2 are SGHRS and YFSETQ. This CDR3 has 14 amino acids. CDR3 DNA: TGCGCCAGCAGCTCCAGCGGGGGGCTAACTGAAGCTTTCTTT. This sequence encodes CASSSSGGLTEAFF.

The rearrangement links TRBV6-6 to TRBJ2-7; D possibly corresponds to TRBD1 (6 bases). The germline CDR1 and CDR2 sequences are MNHNY and SVGAGI (reference sequence). CDR3 size: 12 residues. V was cut by 7 bases and J by 1 base, with 8 bases left in between. CDR3 protein: CASMDSSYEQYF. CDR3 DNA: TGTGCCAGCATGGACAGTTCCTACGAGCAGTACTTC.

This chain links TRBV6-5 with TRBJ1-4; 7 positions match TRBD1. This CDR3 contains 15 residues. Looked up from germline, CDR1 is MNHEY and CDR2 is SVGAGI. After removal of 2 bases from V and 4 bases from J, the junction contained 4 bases not matched to a gene. This chain's CDR3 is CASSYNRGGNEKLFF. CDR3 coding DNA: TGTGCCAGCAGTTACAACAGGGGCGGTAATGAAAAACTGTTTTTT.

This clone was found once. The CDR3 is CAWVSQGTGNTIYF. The CDR3 coding sequence is TGTGCCTGGGTCTCTCAGGGGACTGGAAACACCATATATTTT. The chain links TRBV30 to TRBJ1-3, with D possibly being TRBD1 (6 bases). Germline CDR1 is GTSNPN and CDR2 is SVGIG (reference sequence). The CDR3 has 14 amino acids. Trimming removed 5 bases from V and 2 bases from J, with 13 bases in between.

The genes are TRBV6-4 and TRBJ1-2, with D perhaps matching TRBD1 (6 bases). CDR1 and CDR2 (germline): MRHNA, SNTAGT. Trimming left V 4 bases short and J 4 bases short, with 10 bases between. CDR3 length: 13 residues. The CDR3 loop is CASSVDSGYGYTF. Here the CDR3 DNA reads TGTGCCAGCAGTGTGGACAGCGGCTATGGCTACACCTTC.

The chain couples TRBV6-5 to TRBJ1-1; D may be TRBD1 (5 bases). V was clipped by 6 bases and J by 2 bases, with 13 bases between them. Germline values: CDR1 MNHEY, CDR2 SVGAGI. This CDR3 comprises 14 residues. DNA of the CDR3: TGTGCCAGCAGGGGACTCAACCAAAACACTGAAGCTTTCTTT. Translation gives CASRGLNQNTEAFF.

The genes are TRBV9 and TRBJ2-3; 8 bases match TRBD2. Losses at the gene ends were 0 bases for V and 3 bases for J; bases not matched to a gene: 6. The CDR3 is made up of 16 amino acids. Germline-derived CDR1 and CDR2 are SGDLS and YYNGEE. The DNA for the CDR3 is TGTGCCAGCAGCGTAGTGGCGGGGGGTGTGACAGATACGCAGTATTTT. Translating gives CASSVVAGGVTDTQYF.

The J gene is TRBJ2-3, the V gene TRBV7-2, with D perhaps given as TRBD1 or TRBD2 (5 bases each). Trimming took 1 base from V and 5 from J, leaving 16 bases between them. Germline CDR1 reads SGHTA; CDR2 reads FQGNSA. This CDR3 contains 16 residues. The DNA for the CDR3 is TGTGCCAGCAGCTTAGATGGGCAGGCTGGGGGAGATACGCAGTATTTT. This codes for CASSLDGQAGGDTQYF.

The V and J genes are TRBV7-2 and TRBJ2-5; 8 nucleotides agree with TRBD2. This CDR3 contains 18 residues. V gave up 5 bases and J gave up 3 bases; unmatched junction bases: 17. Germline V gene sequence: CDR1 SGHTA, CDR2 FQGNSA. CDR3 in DNA: TGTGCCAGCAGCGCCCTAGCCGGCGGGGGGAAGAGGGAAGAGACCCAGTACTTC. It yields the protein CASSALAGGGKREETQYF.

To note about this clone: Other DNA sequences in this sample translate to the same CDR3. The chain is built from TRBV30 and TRBJ2-5, with D possibly being TRBD1 or TRBD2 (6 bases each). Germline CDR1 is GTSNPN and CDR2 is SVGIG (reference sequence). V lost 3 bases, J lost 4 bases, and 21 bases lay in between. CDR3 length equals 16 residues. The CDR3 spells CAWSVGGGAGAETQYF. The CDR3 DNA sequence: TGTGCCTGGAGCGTGGGTGGCGGGGCAGGGGCAGAGACCCAGTACTTC.

The chain employs TRBV4-3 and TRBJ2-3; D is undetermined. This CDR3 contains 12 residues. Trimming stripped 1 base from V and 5 bases from J, with 4 bases between. Per germline, CDR1 LGHNA and CDR2 YSLEER. The CDR3 reads CASSQVGDTQYF. The CDR3 coding sequence is TGCGCCAGCAGCCAAGTAGGAGATACGCAGTATTTT.

The gene calls are TRBV18 and TRBJ2-5; 8 bases are a match to TRBD1. The CDR3 is 15 residues long. The ends lost 3 bases at V and 1 base at J; junction bases unmatched: 4. Germline-derived CDR1 and CDR2 are KGHSH and LQKENI. As DNA, the CDR3 is TGTGCCAGCTCACCGGTGACAGGGGCCCAAGAGACCCAGTACTTC. Its translation is CASSPVTGAQETQYF.

The chain couples TRBV5-1 to TRBJ1-1, with 8 positions matching TRBD1. There are 18 residues in the CDR3. Germline CDR1 is SGHRS and CDR2 is YFSETQ. With 0 bases clipped from V and 3 bases from J, the junction kept 13 bases outside the gene matches. The CDR3 region is CASSLGTGGVGVDTEAFF. In DNA form, the CDR3 reads TGCGCCAGCAGCTTGGGAACAGGGGGAGTCGGCGTAGACACTGAAGCTTTCTTT.

The chain combines TRBV18 with TRBJ1-5; 8 bases agree with TRBD1. The V segment lost 1 base and the J segment 3 bases; nucleotides outside the gene matches: 5. CDR3 size: 16 residues. Per the germline V gene, CDR1 is KGHSH and CDR2 is LQKENI. The CDR3 loop is CASSPQGTGNNQPQHF. CDR3 coding DNA: TGTGCCAGCTCACCACAGGGGACAGGAAACAATCAGCCCCAGCATTTT. Variable domain in full (rest from reference TRBV18 and TRBJ1-5): NAGVMQNPRHLVRRRGQEARLRCSPMKGHSHVYWYRQLPEEGLKFMVYLQKENIIDESGMPKERFSAEFPKEGPSILRIQQVVRGDSAAYFCASSPQGTGNNQPQHFGDGTRLSIL.

This clone was found once. The J gene is TRBJ1-1, the V gene TRBV6-6, with TRBD1 as a possible D gene (5 bases). Germline V gives CDR1 MNHNY, CDR2 SVGAGI (reference sequence). V was trimmed by 0 bases and J by 5 bases, leaving 10 bases between them. This CDR3 has 14 amino acids. CDR3 amino acids: CASSYSTEGTEAFF. CDR3 DNA sequence: TGTGCCAGCAGTTACTCGACAGAGGGGACTGAAGCTTTCTTT.

The rearrangement uses TRBV4-1 and TRBJ2-3, with D perhaps matching TRBD1 (6 bases). Germline V gives CDR1 MGHRA, CDR2 YSYEKL. Trimming pared 0 bases from V and 6 bases from J, leaving 16 bases between. There are 16 residues in the CDR3. CDR3 bases: TGCGCCAGCAGCCAAGATCGTGGGGGCGGAAGTGATACGCAGTATTTT. This sequence encodes CASSQDRGGGSDTQYF.